Below, one T cell receptor beta chain is given with its context. Across roughly 25 US areas, participants ranged in age from about 18 to 100 years. Participant reports of clinical history set cohort assignment. Cohort 3 recovered donors had two negative PCRs, clearance, or symptom resolution. The source of the sample is a study of blood T cell repertoires in COVID-19. Libraries were prepared by immunoSEQ multiplex PCR; TCRdb keeps only in-frame clonotypes and omits some of them. The sample has 200,000 to 300,000 clones; approximately 89% are singletons. The CDR3 runs to 18 residues. Per the germline V gene, CDR1 is SGDLS and CDR2 is YYNGEE. Trimming removed 3 bases at V and 4 bases at J, with 23 bases between.

The chain couples TRBV9 to TRBJ2-1, with D possibly TRBD2 on 6 matching bases. The sample was PBMCs or T cells enriched from blood (not recorded which). The receptor was isolated from a woman in her late teens or twenties who had recovered from COVID-19. CDR3 sequence reads: CASSGREVTPSGYNEQFF. DNA of the CDR3: TGTGCCAGCAGCGGGCGGGAAGTGACCCCCTCTGGGTACAATGAGCAGTTCTTC.